This TCR gamma chain was observed in a study of γδ T cells in repeated Plasmodium falciparum infection. The V gene end was trimmed by 4 bases and the J gene end by 7 bases; junction bases not matched to a gene: 13. The germline gives CDR1 GITISATS, CDR2 ISYDGTV (reference sequence). CDR3 length equals 18 residues. A few counts support this clone. Given a far larger clone just one base away, this is likely a sequencing read error. This sample includes further DNA sequences coding for the same CDR3. Bulk repertoires came from Vgamma9/Vdelta2+ or Vdelta2-negative gammadelta T cells flow-sorted from PBMC. TCRdb re-called the multiplex PCR reads through CATT. Found here are 25,000 to 35,000 gamma-chain clones, over 1.1% of them singletons; the top ten hold less than 20%.

The chain combines TRGV9 with TRGJP. TCRdb leaves out the J gene; it was filled in here by matching the DNA to germline. The receptor was derived from a pool of human donors (malaria-infected and uninfected, not separated). The sample was gamma-delta T cells from blood. CDR3 in DNA: TGTGCCTTGTGGGAAAACTACGCGGGGGAGTTGGGCAAAAAAATCAAGGTATTT. Protein product: CALWENYAGELGKKIKVF.